Listed here are 17 T cell receptor beta chains from one sample, sequenced in a study of sequential checkpoint blockade in melanoma. The assay was immunoSEQ multiplex PCR, and TCRdb's table has in-frame clones only and misses some. Of about 10,000 clones in the sample, around 73% were seen once. Indicated treatment: randomized to nivolumab then ipilimumab (arm A) or the reverse (arm B). The sequences come from CD8+ T cells sorted from blood (inferred from file names), collected from a patient given nivolumab and ipilimumab in sequence. The receptors were sampled from a human donor with melanoma.

The chain couples TRBV27 to TRBJ2-5; possibly TRBD2 for D (5 bases). The CDR3 runs to 14 residues. Trimming stripped 5 bases from V and 13 bases from J, with 23 bases between. Germline CDR1 reads MNHEY; CDR2 reads SMNVEV (reference sequence). The CDR3 sequence is CASSPNLRTDLRYF. In nucleotides, the CDR3 is TGTGCCAGCAGTCCAAATCTACGGACTGATCTCCGGTACTTC.

The CDR3 region has the DNA TGTGCCAGCAGCGGGGGGTCCAACTCCTACGAGCAGTACTTC. It encodes CASSGGSNSYEQYF. This chain connects TRBV7-8 to TRBJ2-7; D is possibly TRBD2 (6 bases). Germline V gives CDR1 SGHVS, CDR2 FQNEAQ. Trimming took off 5 bases at V and 0 bases at J, with 11 bases between the two ends. The CDR3 covers 14 residues.

The rearrangement uses TRBV4-2 and TRBJ2-3, with 9 bases aligning to TRBD1. Germline-derived CDR1 and CDR2 are LGHNA and YNFKEQ. The ends lost 4 bases at V and 5 bases at J; junction bases unmatched: 13. The CDR3 spans 17 residues. CDR3 residues: CASSRLGGQGPLDTQYF. In DNA form, the CDR3 reads TGTGCCAGCAGCCGACTAGGGGGACAGGGCCCTTTAGATACGCAGTATTTT.

V and J are TRBV27 and TRBJ1-2; TRBD1 might be the D (5 bases). Trimming cost V 6 bases and J 3 bases, with 11 bases left between them. Germline V gene lookup returns CDR1 MNHEY and CDR2 SMNVEV (reference sequence). The length of the CDR3 is 13 residues. The CDR3 DNA is TGTGCCAGCAGCCGGACGGGGGACTATGGCTACACCTTC. Encoded protein: CASSRTGDYGYTF.

The chain is built from TRBV6-1 and TRBJ2-7; D might be TRBD1 (6 bases). There are 13 residues in the CDR3. From germline, CDR1 is MNHNS and CDR2 SASEGT. Trimming left V 4 bases short and J 3 bases short, with 10 bases between. CDR3 sequence (DNA): TGTGCCAGCAGTGGGGCCAGGGGCTACGAGCAGTACTTC. Its translation: CASSGARGYEQYF.

The chain uses TRBV7-2 and TRBJ2-7, with D possibly matching TRBD2 (5 bases). The CDR3 spans 15 residues. CDR1 and CDR2 from the germline V gene are SGHTA and FQGNSA. V was shortened by 1 base and J by 6 bases, with 16 bases between the two germline ends. The CDR3 DNA reads as TGTGCCAGCAGCTTAGTCGGCCTAGATGGAGGCGAGCAGTACTTC. It codes for CASSLVGLDGGEQYF. The full variable domain, in which reference TRBV7-2 and TRBJ2-7 provide the parts outside the CDR3, is GAGVSQSPSNKVTEKGKDVELRCDPISGHTALYWYRQSLGQGLEFLIYFQGNSAPDKSGLPSDRFSAERTGGSVSTLTIQRTQQEDSAVYLCASSLVGLDGGEQYFGPGTRLTVT.

The V call is TRBV13, the J call TRBJ2-1; 8 bases match TRBD2. Germline-derived CDR1 and CDR2 are PRHDT and FYEKMQ (reference sequence). The CDR3 is made up of 14 amino acids. With V trimmed by 5 bases and J by 6 bases, 6 bases remained unmatched. CDR3 sequence reads: CASSPDTSGNEQFF. CDR3 bases: TGTGCCAGCAGCCCCGATACTAGCGGCAATGAGCAGTTCTTC.

This clone has more than one count but fewer than ten. The V gene is TRBV7-8, the J gene TRBJ1-6, with a tentative D call TRBD1 (6 bases). Germline CDR1 reads SGHVS; CDR2 reads FQNEAQ. Trimming cost V 5 bases and J 7 bases, with 6 bases left between them. The CDR3 consists of 12 residues. CDR3 sequence (DNA): TGTGCCAGCAGCCAGGGGAATTCACCCCTCCACTTT. This codes for CASSQGNSPLHF.

The rearrangement joins TRBV19 to TRBJ1-1, with D possibly matching TRBD1 (5 bases). The CDR3 sequence is 16 residues long. Deletions cut 3 bases from V and 1 base from J, with 15 bases between. Germline V CDR1 and CDR2: LNHDA, SQIVND (reference sequence). CDR3 nucleotide sequence: TGTGCCAGTAGTATTTGGGGGGGGGAGCAGAACACTGAAGCTTTCTTT. Amino acid sequence: CASSIWGGEQNTEAFF.

Remarks on this clone: The same CDR3 arises from other DNA sequences in this sample as well. In nucleotides, the CDR3 is TGTGCCAGCAGCGTAGGAGGAGACTATGGCTACACCTTC. Translation: CASSVGGDYGYTF. J is TRBJ1-2 and V is TRBV9, with no clear D. The germline gives CDR1 SGDLS, CDR2 YYNGEE. V dropped 0 bases and J dropped 3 bases, with 6 bases sitting between them. The CDR3 is made up of 13 amino acids.

The gene calls are TRBV15 and TRBJ2-1, with 14 positions matching TRBD2. Germline assignment: CDR1 LNHNV and CDR2 YYDKDF (reference sequence). The CDR3 is 19 amino acids. V shed 1 base and J 3 bases; nucleotides not matched to a gene: 8. In DNA form, the CDR3 reads TGTGCCACCAGCAGAGTGAGTTGGGGGACTAGCGGGAGCTACAATGAGCAGTTCTTC. It codes for CATSRVSWGTSGSYNEQFF.

The V gene is TRBV6-6, the J gene TRBJ2-7, with 12 bases that match TRBD1. Germline V gives CDR1 MNHNY, CDR2 SVGAGI (reference sequence). V shed 3 bases and J 5 bases; nucleotides not matched to a gene: 8. The CDR3 is made up of 16 amino acids. This chain's CDR3 is CASSYYGGQGADEQYF. DNA of the CDR3: TGTGCCAGCAGTTATTACGGGGGACAGGGGGCTGACGAGCAGTACTTC.

The chain joins TRBV18 to TRBJ2-1; D ambiguous. The germline V gene encodes CDR1 KGHSH and CDR2 LQKENI. CDR3 length equals 12 residues. Deletions cut 6 bases from V and 7 bases from J, with 10 bases between. Written as DNA, the CDR3 is TGTGCCAGCTCCCCCCACTGGAATGAGCAGTTCTTC. It encodes CASSPHWNEQFF.

The V call is TRBV30, the J call TRBJ1-3; 8 bases fit TRBD1. V shed 2 bases, J shed 2 bases, and the junction held 11 bases outside the gene matches. The CDR3 length is 17 residues. Germline V lookup: CDR1 GTSNPN, CDR2 SVGIG (reference sequence). CDR3 in amino acids: CAWSRPRDRLPGNTIYF. The CDR3 DNA sequence: TGTGCCTGGAGTCGTCCCCGGGACAGGCTGCCTGGAAACACCATATATTTT.

The chain carries TRBV9 and TRBJ1-2; D possibly corresponds to TRBD1 (5 bases). This CDR3 region has 17 residues. Trimming cost V 3 bases and J 6 bases, with 24 bases left between them. Germline loops: CDR1 SGDLS, CDR2 YYNGEE. For the CDR3, the DNA is TGTGCCAGCAGCGCCCCCTCACAGGTGGGGAAAGGAAATGGCTACACCTTC. Protein sequence: CASSAPSQVGKGNGYTF.

The V call is TRBV4-3, the J call TRBJ2-7; the D gene is possibly TRBD1 (6 bases). Trimming took 0 bases from V and 2 from J, leaving 11 bases between them. CDR1 and CDR2 from the germline V gene are LGHNA and YSLEER. The CDR3 is 15 residues long. DNA of the CDR3: TGCGCCAGCAGCCAAGATCACCCAGGGGCCTACGAGCAGTACTTC. It is translated as CASSQDHPGAYEQYF.

In this sample, this clone turned up a few times. The gene calls are TRBV19 and TRBJ2-7, with 7 positions matching TRBD2. V lost 4 bases, J lost 0 bases, and 3 bases stayed unmatched. Germline V gene lookup returns CDR1 LNHDA and CDR2 SQIVND (reference sequence). The CDR3 has 14 residues. CDR3 protein: CASSTWDYSYEQYF. The CDR3 DNA follows: TGTGCCAGTAGTACCTGGGACTACTCCTACGAGCAGTACTTC.